The 28 T cell receptor beta chains below all came from one sample that was sequenced in a study of blood T cell repertoires in COVID-19. Method: immunoSEQ multiplex PCR; TCRdb's copy keeps in-frame clones and lacks some. The sample lists about 400,000 clones, more than 70% occurring once. Sequencing input: PBMCs or T cells enriched from blood (not recorded which). Source of these receptors: a man aged 35 to 55 in a cohort exposed to, infected with or recovered from COVID-19 (not recorded which).

This chain connects TRBV2 to TRBJ2-1; D ambiguous. Germline V CDR1 and CDR2: SNHLY, FYNNEI. The V end lost 7 bases, the J end lost 9 bases, and 16 bases lay between the germline ends. This CDR3 is 13 amino acids long. The CDR3, as DNA: TGTGCCAGCACCGGAGCACGAGAGGCTGAGCAGTTCTTC. The encoded protein is CASTGAREAEQFF.

The CDR3 here is CASSPQGPYGYTF. The DNA for the CDR3 is TGTGCCAGCAGTCCTCAGGGTCCCTATGGCTACACCTTC. V gene TRBV6-6 combines with J gene TRBJ1-2, with D tentatively TRBD1 (5 bases). Trimming took 5 bases from V and 4 from J, leaving 11 bases between them. The CDR3 covers 13 residues. The germline CDR1 and CDR2 sequences are MNHNY and SVGAGI (reference sequence).

The rearrangement links TRBV7-6 to TRBJ2-2, with TRBD2 matching over 8 bases. V lost 5 bases and J lost 4; bases outside the gene matches: 3. The CDR3 runs to 14 residues. Germline V CDR1 and CDR2: SGHVS, FNYEAQ. Here the CDR3 DNA reads TGTGCCAGCAGCCCGACTAGCGCCACCGGGGAGCTGTTTTTT. It is translated as CASSPTSATGELFF.

The rearrangement links TRBV6-6 to TRBJ2-7; D not certain. The CDR3 covers 14 residues. V was pared by 5 bases and J by 9 bases, with 20 bases between. Germline V lookup: CDR1 MNHNY, CDR2 SVGAGI (reference sequence). The CDR3 spells CASSDKQSATVQYF. CDR3 DNA sequence: TGTGCCAGCAGTGACAAACAGTCAGCTACGGTGCAGTACTTC.

V usage is TRBV5-6 and J usage is TRBJ2-5, with D tentatively TRBD1 (6 bases). Germline V gene sequence: CDR1 SGHDT, CDR2 YYEEEE. The V and J ends lost 0 bases and 5 bases respectively, with 11 bases between them. The CDR3 is 14 residues long. In DNA, the CDR3 is TGTGCCAGCAGCTTGGTGGGGGCCGAGGAGACCCAGTACTTC. Protein product: CASSLVGAEETQYF.

The V gene is TRBV5-1, the J gene TRBJ1-4, with no clear D. The V gene's germline CDR1 is SGHRS and CDR2 YFSETQ. The CDR3 has 13 amino acids. Trimming shortened V by 2 bases and J by 7 bases, and 9 bases separated the two germline ends. The CDR3 DNA reads as TGCGCCAGCAGCTTAGGCGAGGGTGAAAAACTGTTTTTT. It specifies CASSLGEGEKLFF.

The chain combines TRBV3-1 (or the pseudogene TRBV3-2) with TRBJ2-5; D gene ambiguous. Looked up from germline, CDR1 is LGHDT and CDR2 is YNNKEL (reference sequence). The CDR3 runs 14 residues. Between the trimmed V and J ends, which lost 1 base and 3 bases, there was a span of 9 bases. The CDR3, as DNA: TGTGCCAGCAGCCAAGGAGGTGTGGAAGAGACCCAGTACTTC. Encoded protein: CASSQGGVEETQYF.

The rearrangement links TRBV3-1 (or the pseudogene TRBV3-2) to TRBJ1-1; tentative D call: TRBD1 (5 bases). The V and J ends lost 4 bases and 0 bases respectively, with 9 bases between them. Germline V CDR1 and CDR2: LGHDT, YNNKEL (reference sequence). The CDR3 has 14 amino acids. In nucleotides, the CDR3 is TGTGCCAGCAGCCCGGGACTATTGAACACTGAAGCTTTCTTT. Translated, it gives CASSPGLLNTEAFF.

The chain joins TRBV5-1 to TRBJ2-3, with D possibly matching TRBD1 (5 bases). The CDR3 has 16 amino acids. Germline V gene sequence: CDR1 SGHRS, CDR2 YFSETQ. V was cut by 2 bases and J by 1 base, with 14 bases left in between. CDR3 bases: TGCGCCAGCAGCTTCCTAGGCCAACAGGGCACAGATACGCAGTATTTT. Residues: CASSFLGQQGTDTQYF.

The chain is built from TRBV7-2 and TRBJ1-1; D uncertain. V lost 2 bases to trimming and J lost 7 bases, with 14 bases between them. Per the germline V gene, CDR1 is SGHTA and CDR2 is FQGNSA. This CDR3 comprises 14 residues. CDR3: CASSLRYRENEAFF. CDR3 in DNA: TGTGCCAGCAGCTTACGGTATAGGGAGAATGAAGCTTTCTTT.

The J gene is TRBJ1-2, the V gene TRBV6-5; 7 bases map to TRBD1. This CDR3 spans 13 amino acids. CDR1 is MNHEY, CDR2 SVGAGI, per germline. The trim removed 7 bases at V and 6 bases at J, leaving 8 bases unmatched. The CDR3 here is CASNPFTGDGYTF. CDR3 nucleotide sequence: TGTGCCAGCAACCCATTTACAGGGGATGGCTACACCTTC.

The rearrangement links TRBV5-1 to TRBJ1-3, with D unresolved. This CDR3 has 15 residues. The germline V gene encodes CDR1 SGHRS and CDR2 YFSETQ. Trimming pared 0 bases from V and 0 bases from J, leaving 7 bases between. CDR3 sequence reads: CASSLVGSSGNTIYF. CDR3 bases: TGCGCCAGCAGCTTGGTCGGGAGCTCTGGAAACACCATATATTTT.

The chain joins TRBV7-9 to TRBJ1-3; 7 bases map to TRBD1. The CDR3 has 15 residues. Germline V gene lookup returns CDR1 SEHNR and CDR2 FQNEAQ (reference sequence). The V gene end was trimmed by 5 bases and the J gene end by 4 bases; junction bases not matched to a gene: 8. The CDR3 nucleotides are TGTGCCAGCAGCCTAATCGGGACAGCCGGAAACACCATATATTTT. Its translation is CASSLIGTAGNTIYF.

This clone was seen only once. The DNA for the CDR3 is TGTGCCAGCAGACTGGCGGGAGGAAAGGAGCAGTTCTTC. It translates to CASRLAGGKEQFF. The chain carries TRBV27 and TRBJ2-1; TRBD2 matches at 8 bases. J was trimmed by 10 bases and V by 6 bases; bases with no gene match: 8. Germline CDR1 is MNHEY and CDR2 is SMNVEV (reference sequence). This CDR3 has 13 amino acids.

This chain connects TRBV2 to TRBJ2-5, with TRBD1 matching 9 bases. The V gene end was trimmed by 11 bases and the J gene end by 3 bases; junction bases not matched to a gene: 7. Germline CDR1 reads SNHLY; CDR2 reads FYNNEI. CDR3 length: 13 residues. The CDR3 nucleotides read TGTGCCCACAGGGACAGGGACGAAGAGACCCAGTACTTC. Its protein product is CAHRDRDEETQYF.

J is TRBJ1-5 and V is TRBV28, with D uncertain. Per the germline V gene, CDR1 is MDHEN and CDR2 is SYDVKM. The CDR3 spans 15 residues. Trimming left V 6 bases short and J 1 base short, with 13 bases between. The chain's CDR3 is CASSQTARSNQPQHF. CDR3 DNA: TGTGCCAGCAGCCAAACAGCAAGGAGCAATCAGCCCCAGCATTTT.

The chain employs TRBV27 and TRBJ1-1; 8 bases agree with TRBD1. CDR1 is MNHEY and CDR2 is SMNVEV in the germline V gene (reference sequence). V gave up 5 bases and J gave up 10 bases; unmatched junction bases: 9. CDR3 length: 13 residues. CDR3 in amino acids: CASSPGTGAGAFF. Written as DNA, the CDR3 is TGTGCCAGCAGTCCGGGGACAGGTGCAGGAGCTTTCTTT.

The CDR3 region is CASTVAGGLLETQYF. In DNA, the CDR3 is TGTGCCAGCACCGTAGCGGGAGGTTTACTGGAGACCCAGTACTTC. The genes are TRBV5-4 and TRBJ2-5; 10 bases are a match to TRBD2. The germline V gene encodes CDR1 SGHNT and CDR2 YYREEE (reference sequence). The ends lost 6 bases at V and 5 bases at J; junction bases unmatched: 10. This CDR3 has 15 residues. Complete variable domain (other parts from reference TRBV5-4 and TRBJ2-5): ETGVTQSPTHLIKTRGQQVTLRCSSQSGHNTVSWYQQALGQGPQFIFQYYREEENGRGNFPPRFSGLQFPNYSSELNVNALELDDSALYLCASTVAGGLLETQYFGPGTRLLVL.

The gene calls are TRBV15 and TRBJ1-5, with D possibly matching TRBD1 (5 bases). This CDR3 has 13 residues. The germline CDR1 and CDR2 sequences are LNHNV and YYDKDF (reference sequence). V lost 7 bases, J lost 5 bases, and 12 bases lay in between. Here the CDR3 reads CATKGGTHQPQHF. The CDR3 DNA sequence: TGTGCCACCAAAGGCGGGACGCATCAGCCCCAGCATTTT.

The rearrangement links TRBV27 to TRBJ1-3; D gene ambiguous. The CDR3 loop spans 15 amino acids. Germline loops: CDR1 MNHEY, CDR2 SMNVEV (reference sequence). V lost 6 bases and J lost 0, with 12 bases in between. In DNA, the CDR3 is TGTGCCAGCAGGGTCAACAGCAACTCTGGAAACACCATATATTTT. This gives the protein CASRVNSNSGNTIYF.

The chain couples TRBV6-5 to TRBJ2-7; 10 nucleotides agree with TRBD1. Germline V gene data show CDR1 as MNHEY and CDR2 as SVGAGI. J gave up 3 bases and V 2 bases, and 4 bases lay outside the gene matches. The CDR3 totals 15 residues. The CDR3 spells CASSYHGDRGYEQYF. CDR3 DNA sequence: TGTGCCAGCAGTTACCACGGGGACAGGGGCTACGAGCAGTACTTC.

V gene TRBV2 combines with J gene TRBJ1-4, with D possibly matching TRBD1 (5 bases). The CDR3 consists of 16 residues. Germline loops: CDR1 SNHLY, CDR2 FYNNEI. Trimming stripped 3 bases from V and 5 bases from J, with 16 bases between. CDR3 bases: TGTGCCAGCAGTGATTTTGGGGGGACGCTAAATGAAAAACTGTTTTTT. Its protein product is CASSDFGGTLNEKLFF. The whole variable domain, remainder taken from reference TRBV2 and TRBJ1-4, is EPEVTQTPSHQVTQMGQEVILRCVPISNHLYFYWYRQILGQKVEFLVSFYNNEISEKSEIFDDQFSVERPDGSNFTLKIRSTKLEDSAMYFCASSDFGGTLNEKLFFGSGTQLSVL.

The rearrangement uses TRBV6-5 and TRBJ1-4, with 9 bases that match TRBD1. The length of the CDR3 is 14 residues. Looked up from germline, CDR1 is MNHEY and CDR2 is SVGAGI. Trimming cost V 7 bases and J 7 bases; bases outside gene matches: 7. This CDR3 reads CASKPGQGFEKLFF. The CDR3, as DNA: TGTGCCAGCAAACCGGGACAGGGCTTTGAAAAACTGTTTTTT.

The chain carries TRBV19 and TRBJ1-3, with D perhaps matching TRBD1 (5 bases). CDR3 length: 13 amino acids. The germline V gene encodes CDR1 LNHDA and CDR2 SQIVND (reference sequence). Trimming removed 10 bases at V and 7 bases at J, with 17 bases between. DNA of the CDR3: TGTGCCACTGAGGCGGGGACGCGGAACACCATATATTTT. Protein: CATEAGTRNTIYF.

On this clone: The sample carries other DNA sequences with the same CDR3. The chain uses TRBV5-5 and TRBJ1-1; unclear D gene. The CDR3 is 14 amino acids. Germline loops: CDR1 SGHKS, CDR2 YYEKEE (reference sequence). Between the trimmed V and J ends, which lost 0 bases and 1 base, there was a span of 7 bases. DNA for the CDR3: TGTGCCAGCAGCTTGGGGGCTGGGAACACTGAAGCTTTCTTT. Its protein product is CASSLGAGNTEAFF.

The chain employs TRBV24-1 and TRBJ2-3; the D is unclear. Trimming took off 5 bases at V and 1 base at J, with 6 bases between the two ends. The germline V gene encodes CDR1 KGHDR and CDR2 SFDVKD. The length of the CDR3 is 13 residues. The CDR3 sequence is CATSVSGTDTQYF. CDR3 nucleotide sequence: TGTGCCACCAGTGTTTCGGGCACAGATACGCAGTATTTT.

The V and J genes are TRBV5-4 and TRBJ2-3, with TRBD2 matching 9 bases. CDR1 is SGHNT, CDR2 YYREEE, per germline (reference sequence). V shed 4 bases and J 4 bases; nucleotides not matched to a gene: 10. The length of the CDR3 is 16 residues. The CDR3 bases are TGTGCCAGCAGCCTCGGGACTAGCAGTGGCCCAGATACGCAGTATTTT. Amino acid sequence: CASSLGTSSGPDTQYF.

The chain joins TRBV30 to TRBJ2-7, with 9 bases aligning to TRBD1. From germline, CDR1 is GTSNPN and CDR2 SVGIG (reference sequence). V lost 8 bases and J lost 5; bases outside the gene matches: 10. The CDR3 length is 13 residues. CDR3 DNA sequence: TGTGCCCGCACCGGGACAGGGTCCCACGAGCAGTACTTC. This sequence encodes CARTGTGSHEQYF. The full variable domain, with the rest looked up from reference TRBV30 and TRBJ2-7, is SQTIHQWPATLVQPVGSPLSLECTVEGTSNPNLYWYRQAAGRGLQLLFYSVGIGQISSEVPQNLSASRPQDRQFILSSKKLLLSDSGFYLCARTGTGSHEQYFGPGTRLTVT.